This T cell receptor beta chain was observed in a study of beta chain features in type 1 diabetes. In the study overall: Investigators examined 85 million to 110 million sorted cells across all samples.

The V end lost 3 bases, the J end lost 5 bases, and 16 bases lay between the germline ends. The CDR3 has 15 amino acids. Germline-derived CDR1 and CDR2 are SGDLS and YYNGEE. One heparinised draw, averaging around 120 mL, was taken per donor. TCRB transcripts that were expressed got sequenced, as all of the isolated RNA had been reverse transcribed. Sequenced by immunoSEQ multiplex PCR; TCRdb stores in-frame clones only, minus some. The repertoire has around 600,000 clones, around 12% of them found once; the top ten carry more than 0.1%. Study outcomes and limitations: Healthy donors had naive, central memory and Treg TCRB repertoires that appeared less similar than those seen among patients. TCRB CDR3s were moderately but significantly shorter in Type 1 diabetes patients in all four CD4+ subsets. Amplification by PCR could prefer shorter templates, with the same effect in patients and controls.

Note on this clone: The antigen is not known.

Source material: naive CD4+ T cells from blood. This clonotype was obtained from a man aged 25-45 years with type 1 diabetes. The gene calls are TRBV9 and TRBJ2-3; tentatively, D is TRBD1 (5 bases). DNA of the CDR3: TGTGCCAGCAGCGACCCAGGGCTACTGGAAGATACGCAGTATTTT. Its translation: CASSDPGLLEDTQYF.